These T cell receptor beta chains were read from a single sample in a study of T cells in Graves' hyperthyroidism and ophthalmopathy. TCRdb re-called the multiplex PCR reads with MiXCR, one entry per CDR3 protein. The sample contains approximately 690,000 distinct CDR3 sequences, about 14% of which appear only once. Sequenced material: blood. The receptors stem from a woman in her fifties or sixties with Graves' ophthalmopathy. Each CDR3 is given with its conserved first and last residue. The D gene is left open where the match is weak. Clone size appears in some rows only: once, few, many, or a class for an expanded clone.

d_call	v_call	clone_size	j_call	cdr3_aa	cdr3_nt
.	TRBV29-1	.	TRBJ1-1	CSVEFTGVNTEAFF	TGCAGCGTTGAATTCACAGGAGTTAACACTGAAGCTTTCTTT
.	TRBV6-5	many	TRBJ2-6	CASSYTQGRAGANVLTF	TGTGCCAGCAGTTACACACAGGGAAGGGCTGGGGCCAACGTCCTGACTTTC
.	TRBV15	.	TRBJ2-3	CATSPIWDTQYF	TGTGCCACCAGCCCCATCTGGGATACGCAGTATTTT
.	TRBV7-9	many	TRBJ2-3	CASSLVSITDTQYF	TGTGCCAGCAGCTTAGTATCGATCACAGATACGCAGTATTTT
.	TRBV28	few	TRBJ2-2	CASQGLWNTGELFF	TGTGCCAGCCAGGGTCTTTGGAACACCGGGGAGCTGTTTTTT
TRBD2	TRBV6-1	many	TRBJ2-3	CASSQLAENTDTQYF	TGTGCCAGCAGCCAACTAGCGGAGAACACAGATACGCAGTATTTT
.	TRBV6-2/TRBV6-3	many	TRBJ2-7	CASRFAGSTYEQYF	TGTGCCAGCAGGTTCGCAGGTTCAACTTACGAGCAGTACTTC
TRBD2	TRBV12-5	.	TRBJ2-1	CASGWASGRTPYNEQFF	TGTGCTAGTGGTTGGGCAAGCGGGAGAACTCCCTACAATGAGCAGTTCTTC
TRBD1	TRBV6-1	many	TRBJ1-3	CASSAAGQGISGNTIYF	TGTGCCAGCAGTGCCGCGGGACAGGGGATCTCTGGAAACACCATATATTTT
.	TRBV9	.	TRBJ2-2	CASNPGADTGELFF	TGTGCCAGCAACCCGGGAGCCGACACCGGGGAGCTGTTTTTT
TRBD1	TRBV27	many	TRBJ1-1	CASPARDRVPNTEAFF	TGTGCCAGCCCTGCCCGGGACAGGGTTCCGAACACTGAAGCTTTCTTT
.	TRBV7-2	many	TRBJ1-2	CASNQGSRGRVGYTF	TGTGCCAGCAATCAGGGTAGTCGGGGGCGCGTTGGCTACACCTTC
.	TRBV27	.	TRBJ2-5	CASSLTPGYF	TGTGCCAGCAGTTTGACCCCGGGGTACTTC
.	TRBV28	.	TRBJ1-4	CASRFGRLEKLFF	TGTGCCAGTCGCTTTGGTAGATTGGAAAAACTGTTTTTT
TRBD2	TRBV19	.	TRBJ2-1	CASRLLGLAGEQFF	TGTGCCAGTAGGCTCCTAGGACTAGCGGGCGAGCAGTTCTTC
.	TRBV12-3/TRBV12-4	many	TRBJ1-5	CASTQGWVGNQPQHF	TGTGCCAGCACCCAAGGGTGGGTGGGCAATCAGCCCCAGCATTTT
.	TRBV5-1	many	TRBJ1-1	CASSPTTVPGTEAFF	TGCGCCAGCAGTCCTACGACAGTACCAGGCACTGAAGCTTTCTTT
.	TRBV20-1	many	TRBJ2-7	CSARAAARTPYEQYF	TGCAGTGCTAGAGCTGCGGCCCGGACTCCCTACGAGCAGTACTTC
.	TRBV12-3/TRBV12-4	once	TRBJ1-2	CATSDRAEKSIYGYTF	TGTGCCACCAGTGATCGGGCCGAAAAATCTATCTATGGCTACACCTTC
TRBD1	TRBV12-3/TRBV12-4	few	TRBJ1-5	CASRRKGGPGNQPQHF	TGTGCCAGCAGGAGAAAAGGGGGCCCTGGCAATCAGCCCCAGCATTTT
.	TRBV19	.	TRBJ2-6	CASEYYRSGANVLTF	TGTGCCAGCGAATACTACAGGTCTGGGGCCAACGTCCTGACTTTC
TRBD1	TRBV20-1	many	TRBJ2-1	CSATGTGVNEQFF	TGCAGTGCTACCGGGACAGGGGTAAATGAGCAGTTCTTC
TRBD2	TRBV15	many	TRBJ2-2	CATSSLPVSGRLTGELFF	TGTGCCACCAGCAGTCTGCCAGTGAGCGGGAGGTTGACCGGGGAGCTGTTTTTT
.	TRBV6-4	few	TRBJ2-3	CASSDSWADTQYF	TGTGCCAGCAGTGACTCATGGGCAGATACGCAGTATTTT
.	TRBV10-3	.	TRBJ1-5	CAITMGPDQPQHF	TGTGCCATCACCATGGGCCCCGATCAGCCCCAGCATTTT
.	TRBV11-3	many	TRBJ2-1	CASSYTSMGNEQFF	TGTGCCAGCAGTTATACTAGCATGGGCAATGAGCAGTTCTTC
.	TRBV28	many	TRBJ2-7	CASSETGFNEQYF	TGTGCCAGCAGCGAAACAGGGTTCAACGAGCAGTACTTC